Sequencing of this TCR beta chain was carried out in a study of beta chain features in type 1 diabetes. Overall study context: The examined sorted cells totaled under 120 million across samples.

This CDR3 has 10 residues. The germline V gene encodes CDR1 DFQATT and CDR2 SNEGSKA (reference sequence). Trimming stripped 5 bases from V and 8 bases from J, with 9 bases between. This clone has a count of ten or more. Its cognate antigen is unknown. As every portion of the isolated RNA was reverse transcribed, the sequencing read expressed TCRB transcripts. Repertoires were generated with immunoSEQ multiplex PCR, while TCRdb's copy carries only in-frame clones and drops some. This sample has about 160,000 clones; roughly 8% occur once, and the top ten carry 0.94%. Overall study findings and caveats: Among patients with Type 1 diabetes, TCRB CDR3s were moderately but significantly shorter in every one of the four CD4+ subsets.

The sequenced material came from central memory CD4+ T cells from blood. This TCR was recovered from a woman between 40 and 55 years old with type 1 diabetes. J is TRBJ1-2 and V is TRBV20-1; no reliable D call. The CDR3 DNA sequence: TGCAGTGCTTTGGAGGTGGGCTACACCTTC. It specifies CSALEVGYTF.